What follows are 15 T cell receptor beta chains derived from one specimen sequenced in a study of T cells after yellow fever vaccination. TCRdb used MiXCR to reprocess the 5' RACE reads, holding one entry per CDR3 protein. The table lists 300,000 to 400,000 distinct CDR3 sequences, 8% to 10% of them singletons. Sequences were derived from PBMCs, sampled on the day of the first yellow fever vaccination. Source of these receptors: a man younger than 30 who received the YFV17D yellow fever vaccine.

Only a few counts were recorded for this clonotype. The chain uses TRBV7-2 and TRBJ2-3; TRBD1 or TRBD2 may be the D gene (6 bases each). Germline V CDR1 and CDR2: SGHTA, FQGNSA. Trimming took 3 bases from V and 1 from J, leaving 11 bases between them. CDR3 size: 15 residues. Written as DNA, the CDR3 is TGTGCCAGCAGCTTCGGGGGCCGGGGCACAGATACGCAGTATTTT. It specifies CASSFGGRGTDTQYF.

This clonotype came up a few times. The rearrangement links TRBV29-1 to TRBJ1-1; 9 bases agree with TRBD1. Germline CDR1 is SQVTM and CDR2 is ANQGSEA. V was pared by 7 bases and J by 1 base, with 7 bases of the junction left unmatched. This CDR3 contains 14 residues. CDR3 residues: CSAPPGQGNTEAFF. Here the CDR3 DNA reads TGCAGCGCACCCCCGGGACAGGGGAACACTGAAGCTTTCTTT.

The chain recombines TRBV7-9 with TRBJ2-7; D assignment may be TRBD1 or TRBD2 (6 bases each). Germline V lookup: CDR1 SEHNR, CDR2 FQNEAQ (reference sequence). This CDR3 comprises 17 residues. V was pared by 1 base and J by 2 bases, with 18 bases between. The DNA for the CDR3 is TGTGCCAGCAGCTTAGGAGGAGGGACACCAAGGGCCTACGAGCAGTACTTC. This gives the protein CASSLGGGTPRAYEQYF.

This clonotype turned up a few times. The V and J genes are TRBV6-1 and TRBJ2-5, with D possibly being TRBD1 (6 bases). The CDR3 has 17 residues. The germline CDR1 and CDR2 sequences are MNHNS and SASEGT. The germline V and J ends were trimmed by 3 bases and 4 bases, with 21 bases remaining between them. The CDR3 nucleotides are TGTGCCAGCAGTGACGACAGGCCCCTTCCCCCCGGAGAGACCCAGTACTTC. It encodes CASSDDRPLPPGETQYF.

J is TRBJ1-1 and V is TRBV5-1; possibly TRBD1 for D (5 bases). Germline values: CDR1 SGHRS, CDR2 YFSETQ. The CDR3 consists of 14 residues. V gave up 6 bases and J gave up 0 bases, with 12 bases separating them. The CDR3 region has the DNA TGCGCCAGCACAGTTGGGACGGTGAACACTGAAGCTTTCTTT. This translates into CASTVGTVNTEAFF.

This clonotype appeared a few times. The chain links TRBV12-3 or TRBV12-4 to TRBJ1-1; D unclear. CDR3 length equals 15 residues. V was cut by 5 bases and J by 1 base, with 14 bases left in between. This CDR3 is CASSPQNTRNTEAFF. The CDR3 nucleotides read TGTGCCAGCAGTCCACAAAACACACGGAACACTGAAGCTTTCTTT.

This clonotype showed up many times. CDR3 sequence: CATGLWQLNTGELFF. The CDR3 nucleotides read TGTGCCACGGGACTATGGCAGTTGAACACCGGGGAGCTGTTTTTT. This sequence joins TRBV27 and TRBJ2-2; TRBD2 agrees at 7 bases. Per the germline V gene, CDR1 is MNHEY and CDR2 is SMNVEV (reference sequence). Germline trimming cut 10 bases from V and 1 base from J; bases unmatched to any gene: 9. CDR3 length equals 15 residues.

This clonotype was detected a few times. The gene calls are TRBV10-2 and TRBJ1-5; D is uncertain. Germline CDR1 and CDR2: WSHSY and SAAADI. Trimming removed 8 bases at V and 4 bases at J, with 15 bases between. This CDR3 has 14 residues. The CDR3 DNA sequence: TGCGCCAGCTGCGCGACAATGGGGAATCAGCCCCAGCATTTT. The encoded protein is CASCATMGNQPQHF.

This clonotype was detected many times. This chain connects TRBV11-2 to TRBJ2-1, with D perhaps matching TRBD1 (6 bases). V dropped 5 bases and J dropped 8 bases, with 13 bases sitting between them. Germline lookup yields CDR1 SGHAT and CDR2 FQNNGV. The CDR3 runs 13 residues. This chain's CDR3 is CASSTHHRDEQFF. CDR3 coding DNA: TGTGCCAGCAGCACCCACCACAGGGATGAGCAGTTCTTC.

This clonotype was seen only a few times. The chain is built from TRBV7-2 and TRBJ2-7; D is perhaps TRBD2 (7 bases). CDR1 SGHTA and CDR2 FQGNSA come from the germline V gene. V lost 1 base, J lost 4 bases, and 17 bases lay in between. The CDR3 length is 16 residues. In nucleotides, the CDR3 is TGTGCCAGCAGCTTAGGGGGGGGGCAGGGGTCATACGAGCAGTACTTC. Protein: CASSLGGGQGSYEQYF.

This clonotype was observed many times. The genes are TRBV7-8 and TRBJ2-7; 10 bases agree with TRBD2. CDR1 and CDR2 from the germline V gene are SGHVS and FQNEAQ. The J segment lost 5 bases and the V segment lost 5 bases, leaving 9 bases of the junction unmatched. The CDR3 runs to 15 residues. As DNA, the CDR3 is TGTGCCAGCAGCCCAGAAGCGGGGGGGACCCACGAGCAGTACTTC. Its protein product is CASSPEAGGTHEQYF.

This clonotype has a count of ten or more. V usage is TRBV28 and J usage is TRBJ1-1; D possibly corresponds to TRBD1 (6 bases). There are 13 residues in the CDR3. Germline CDR1 reads MDHEN; CDR2 reads SYDVKM. V lost 9 bases and J lost 10, with 21 bases in between. CDR3 bases: TGTGCCAGTACAAACCCCAGGGGACTCGGAGCTTTCTTT. This translates into CASTNPRGLGAFF.

This clonotype has only a few counts. V usage is TRBV11-2 and J usage is TRBJ2-5, with 8 bases aligning to TRBD2. The CDR3 runs 15 residues. The junction had 8 bases not matched to a gene; V was cut back by 3 bases and J by 5 bases. Germline CDR1 SGHAT, CDR2 FQNNGV. The CDR3 here is CASSFVGGGGETQYF. CDR3 in DNA: TGTGCCAGCAGCTTCGTTGGCGGCGGGGGGGAGACCCAGTACTTC.

This clonotype was seen a handful of times. J is TRBJ2-5 and V is TRBV4-2; 9 bases fit TRBD2. The V segment lost 1 base and the J segment 3 bases; nucleotides outside the gene matches: 12. CDR1 is LGHNA, CDR2 YNFKEQ, per germline. The CDR3 is 18 residues long. CDR3 bases: TGTGCCAGCAGCCAAGGGTCTATTAGCGGGAGACTAAAAGAGACCCAGTACTTC. It codes for CASSQGSISGRLKETQYF.

This chain joins TRBV20-1 and TRBJ2-7; D remains ambiguous. The V gene lost 0 bases and the J gene lost 3 bases, with 9 bases spanning the gap. Per the germline V gene, CDR1 is DFQATT and CDR2 is SNEGSKA (reference sequence). CDR3 length equals 13 residues. Written as DNA, the CDR3 is TGCAGTGCTAGAGATTGGGATTTCTACGAGCAGTACTTC. This encodes CSARDWDFYEQYF.